These T cell receptor beta chains were read from a single sample in a study of T cell responses to AZD1222 COVID-19 vaccine. Assay: immunoSEQ multiplex PCR; the TCRdb copy retains only in-frame clones and omits some. In the table there are some 150,000 clones, around nine tenths of which are singletons. The specimen comprised peripheral blood, sampled on day 0 of AZD1222 vaccination. The receptors here all came from an adult in good health. The conserved cysteine and the conserved F or W are not part of the CDR3 here. The D gene is left open where the match is weak.

J: TRBJ1-2; V: TRBV7-9; length: 12; D: -; CDR3: ASSLGPEQYGYT
J: TRBJ2-1; V: TRBV4-2; length: 14; D: -; CDR3: ASSQIPEGDYNEQF
J: TRBJ2-5; V: TRBV2; length: 14; D: TRBD2; CDR3: ASSSSGGAGRETQY
J: TRBJ1-5; V: TRBV6-5; length: 12; D: -; CDR3: ASSWTATNQPQH
J: TRBJ1-2; V: TRBV19; length: 13; D: TRBD1; CDR3: ASSYKLGQGYGYT
J: TRBJ1-4; V: TRBV19; length: 13; D: -; CDR3: ASSLTGQYNEKLF
J: TRBJ2-7; V: TRBV5-1; length: 14; D: TRBD2; CDR3: ASSLGGLAETYEQY
J: TRBJ1-2; V: TRBV27; length: 12; D: -; CDR3: ASSGALGNYGYT
J: TRBJ1-2; V: TRBV7-9; length: 11; D: -; CDR3: ASSDLSVYGYT
J: TRBJ1-1; V: TRBV5-1; length: 12; D: -; CDR3: ASTPGPTNTEAF
J: TRBJ1-2; V: TRBV7-9; length: 12; D: -; CDR3: ASSLEGLDYGYT
J: TRBJ1-5; V: TRBV19; length: 15; D: TRBD1; CDR3: ASSMGTGIMVNQPQH
J: TRBJ1-1; V: TRBV10-3; length: 14; D: -; CDR3: AISESGLSDLTEAF
J: TRBJ1-5; V: TRBV5-8; length: 15; D: -; CDR3: ASSLRVVGASNQPQH
J: TRBJ1-1; V: TRBV30; length: 11; D: -; CDR3: AWSTGGWGEAF
J: TRBJ1-6; V: TRBV6-6; length: 14; D: TRBD1; CDR3: ASSFNRPPGDRPLH
J: TRBJ1-2; V: TRBV7-8; length: 13; D: TRBD1; CDR3: ASSSHTGVNYGYT
J: TRBJ1-1; V: TRBV2; length: 14; D: -; CDR3: ASRAIPTFKNTEAF
J: TRBJ1-6; V: TRBV7-9; length: 14; D: -; CDR3: ASSSNRDPRISPLH
J: TRBJ2-7; V: TRBV9; length: 10; D: TRBD2; CDR3: ASSPPGGRRY
J: TRBJ1-1; V: TRBV5-6; length: 13; D: TRBD1; CDR3: ASSFRDRINTEAF
J: TRBJ1-1; V: TRBV11-2; length: 11; D: TRBD1; CDR3: ASSRTGGAGAF
J: TRBJ1-5; V: TRBV15; length: 11; D: -; CDR3: ATSRSSRQPQH
J: TRBJ2-6; V: TRBV7-3; length: 17; D: TRBD1; CDR3: ASSLSPGQPLSGANVLT
J: TRBJ1-1; V: TRBV3-1/TRBV3-2; length: 12; D: -; CDR3: ASSLRGPHTEAF
J: TRBJ1-1; V: TRBV5-4; length: 14; D: -; CDR3: ASSFSVRARNTEAF
J: TRBJ2-5; V: TRBV5-1; length: 12; D: -; CDR3: ASSRPAEEETQY
J: TRBJ1-5; V: TRBV28; length: 12; D: TRBD1; CDR3: ASSGGLSNQPQH
J: TRBJ1-1; V: TRBV18; length: 11; D: TRBD1; CDR3: ASSPGTGTEAF